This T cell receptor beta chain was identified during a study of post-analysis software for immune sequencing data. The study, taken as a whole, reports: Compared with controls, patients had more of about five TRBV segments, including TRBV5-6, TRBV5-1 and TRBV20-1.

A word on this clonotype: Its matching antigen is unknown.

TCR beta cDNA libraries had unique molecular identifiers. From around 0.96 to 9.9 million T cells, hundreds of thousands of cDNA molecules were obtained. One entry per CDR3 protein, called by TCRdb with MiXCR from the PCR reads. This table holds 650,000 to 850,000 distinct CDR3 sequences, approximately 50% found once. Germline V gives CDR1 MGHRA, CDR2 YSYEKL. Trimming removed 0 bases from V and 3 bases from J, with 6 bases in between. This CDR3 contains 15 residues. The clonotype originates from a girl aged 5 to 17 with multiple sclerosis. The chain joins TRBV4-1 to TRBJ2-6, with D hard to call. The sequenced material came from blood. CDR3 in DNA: TGCGCCAGCAGCCAAGATAGTGTTGGGGCCAACGTCCTGACTTTC. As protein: CASSQDSVGANVLTF.